These T cell receptor beta chains were read from a single sample in a study of blood T cell repertoires in COVID-19. Profiling relied on immunoSEQ multiplex PCR, and the TCRdb table lists in-frame clones only, not all of them. The sample lists about 250,000 clones, roughly 85% occurring once. Sequenced sample: peripheral blood. The receptor set was obtained from a man between 18 and 35 years old with active or convalescent COVID-19. The CDR3 runs from the conserved cysteine through the conserved F or W. D genes are given only for firm matches. Expanded clones are given a class, and other clones once, few, many or no size at all.

TRBV6-5	TRBD2	NA	TRBJ2-1	TGTGCCAGCAGATCAAAAGCGGGAGGCTACAATGAGCAGTTCTTC	CASRSKAGGYNEQFF
TRBV12-2	NA	once	TRBJ1-6	TGTGCAAGTCGCCTCCGGGATCATTGTAATTCACCCCTCCACTTT	CASRLRDHCNSPLHF
TRBV11-1	TRBD2	NA	TRBJ2-3	TGTGCCAGCAGCTTAGCTCTAGCGGGAGGTGTAGATACGCAGTATTTT	CASSLALAGGVDTQYF
TRBV5-4	NA	NA	TRBJ1-2	TGTGCCAGCAGCACCACCGTGGCCCTTGGCTACACCTTC	CASSTTVALGYTF
TRBV19	NA	NA	TRBJ1-3	TGTGCCAGTAGCCCACGGTCGGGAGACACCATATATTTT	CASSPRSGDTIYF
TRBV6-2/TRBV6-3	TRBD1	NA	TRBJ1-1	TGTGCCAGCAGTTACGACTTCAACCGGGACAGTGCCGTGAACACTGAAGCTTTCTTT	CASSYDFNRDSAVNTEAFF
TRBV12-5	NA	NA	TRBJ2-1	TGTGCTAGTGGTTTGGTACTGGGCCGGGACACGGACAATGAGCAGTTCTTC	CASGLVLGRDTDNEQFF
TRBV7-2	TRBD1	NA	TRBJ1-2	TGTGCCAGCAGCTTAGGAGGGGGCTGGGGCTACACCTTC	CASSLGGGWGYTF
TRBV28	NA	NA	TRBJ2-5	TGTGCCAGCAGTCTCCTTGGAGGGGGCCTCCGGGAGACCCAGTACTTC	CASSLLGGGLRETQYF
TRBV28	NA	NA	TRBJ2-7	TGTGCCAGCAGCCGGTCGACAGGCTACGAGCAGTACTTC	CASSRSTGYEQYF
TRBV18	TRBD2	NA	TRBJ2-1	TGTGCCAGCTCACTGGGGGGAGGGCCCAATGAGCAGTTCTTC	CASSLGGGPNEQFF
TRBV29-1	TRBD1	NA	TRBJ2-7	TGCAGCGTTGAATTGACAGGGGGCATCTACGAGCAGTACTTC	CSVELTGGIYEQYF
TRBV7-2	NA	few	TRBJ1-3	TGTGCCAGCAGCTTAGGTGGAGACCTAGGAAACACCATATATTTT	CASSLGGDLGNTIYF
TRBV7-2	TRBD1	few	TRBJ1-1	TGTGCCAGCAGCTTAGGTGGGGTCAGGGGGCGTGGAACTGAAGCTTTCTTT	CASSLGGVRGRGTEAFF
TRBV5-6	NA	NA	TRBJ1-5	TGTGCCAGCAGCTTGGGGGCGGGGAATAATCAGCCCCAGCATTTT	CASSLGAGNNQPQHF
TRBV11-2	TRBD2	NA	TRBJ2-5	TGTGCCAGCAGCTCGGGGACTAGCGGATTAGAGACCCAGTACTTC	CASSSGTSGLETQYF
TRBV28	TRBD1	NA	TRBJ2-7	TGTGCCAGCAGGGGACAGGGAAGCTCCTACGAGCAGTACTTC	CASRGQGSSYEQYF
TRBV7-3	NA	NA	TRBJ1-3	TGTGCCAGCAGCTTAAGCGGGGCTTCTGGAAACACCATATATTTT	CASSLSGASGNTIYF
TRBV29-1	TRBD1	NA	TRBJ1-2	TGCAGCGTTCCGACAGGGGCCCAAGGCTACACCTTC	CSVPTGAQGYTF
TRBV6-1	NA	few	TRBJ1-3	TGTGCCAGCAGTGAAGGGTCAGCGTCTGGAAACACCATATATTTT	CASSEGSASGNTIYF
TRBV2	NA	NA	TRBJ1-2	TGTGCCGGATTGGAAGAAGGCGAGGGTGGCTACACCTTC	CAGLEEGEGGYTF
TRBV29-1	TRBD1	once	TRBJ1-2	TGCAGCGTTGGGTACCGGGACAGCATTAACTATGGCTACACCTTC	CSVGYRDSINYGYTF
TRBV9	TRBD1	once	TRBJ2-2	TGTGCCAGCAGCGCGCCAATACAGGGGGCGAACACCGGGGAGCTGTTTTTT	CASSAPIQGANTGELFF
TRBV12-5	NA	NA	TRBJ2-4	TGTGCTAGTGGGGAACCGGGGATCCTAGCCAAAAACATTCAGTACTTC	CASGEPGILAKNIQYF
TRBV20-1	NA	few	TRBJ1-2	TGCAGTGCTGAGAACCGGGACACGGCGTTCTTC	CSAENRDTAFF
TRBV7-3	NA	NA	TRBJ1-1	TGTGCCAGCAGCTTAACGCCGGACAGTATGAACACTGAAGCTTTCTTT	CASSLTPDSMNTEAFF
TRBV7-2	TRBD2	few	TRBJ2-3	TGTGCCAGCAGCCCAGTCGGAACTAGCGGGAGGTTTTCTCCAGATACGCAGTATTTT	CASSPVGTSGRFSPDTQYF
TRBV4-3	NA	NA	TRBJ1-2	TGCGCCAGCAGCCGAAGAGGGAGAGCAGACCCCGGCTACACCTTC	CASSRRGRADPGYTF
TRBV21-1	NA	NA	TRBJ1-1	TGTGCCAGCAGCGGACCGCAGGGAAACACTGAAGCTTTCTTT	CASSGPQGNTEAFF
TRBV10-3	NA	once	TRBJ1-2	TGTGCCATCAGTGAGGCCAGGTCGGTAAGCAAAACTGGCTACACCTTC	CAISEARSVSKTGYTF
TRBV7-2	TRBD2	once	TRBJ2-1	TGTGCCAGCAGCACGGCTGGGGCTAGCGGGAGGGACAATGAGCAGTTCTTC	CASSTAGASGRDNEQFF
TRBV29-1	NA	NA	TRBJ1-2	TGCAGCGTCCGGGGTGATGGCTACACCTTC	CSVRGDGYTF
TRBV5-4	NA	NA	TRBJ2-2	TGTGCCAGCAGCTTGGTTCGGGGAGGTACCGGGGAGCTGTTTTTT	CASSLVRGGTGELFF
TRBV9	NA	NA	TRBJ1-1	TGTGCCAGCAGCGTACAGGGCGACACTGAAGCTTTCTTT	CASSVQGDTEAFF
TRBV9	NA	once	TRBJ2-5	TGTGCCAGCAGCGGTGGAGGGACCAAGGGGACCCAGTACTTC	CASSGGGTKGTQYF
TRBV4-2	TRBD1	NA	TRBJ2-7	TGTGCCAGCAGCGACCCAGGGGGCGGTGAGCAGTACTTC	CASSDPGGGEQYF
TRBV28	NA	NA	TRBJ1-2	TGTGCCAGCAGTTCCCAGGAGGACTTCTATGGCTACACCTTC	CASSSQEDFYGYTF
TRBV28	NA	NA	TRBJ1-5	TGTGCCAGCAGTTCTGGGCAGGCCCCTCAGCCCCAGCATTTT	CASSSGQAPQPQHF
TRBV21-1	NA	NA	TRBJ2-7	TGTGCCAGCAGCAAAGCCCCAGCGCACCGCTACGAGCAGTACTTC	CASSKAPAHRYEQYF
TRBV4-3	NA	once	TRBJ2-7	TGCGCCAGCAGCCAAGATTGGCAGGTTTTAGGCGAGCAGTACTTC	CASSQDWQVLGEQYF
TRBV6-5	NA	NA	TRBJ1-1	TGTGCCAGCAGGCAAACAGGGCTAACTGAAGCTTTCTTT	CASRQTGLTEAFF
TRBV19	NA	NA	TRBJ2-4	TGTGCCAGTAGTATACGCGGTTACAAAAACATTCAGTACTTC	CASSIRGYKNIQYF
TRBV12-5	NA	NA	TRBJ1-2	TGTGCTAGTGGTTTGGACCCGGGAGCAAGCGCCTTC	CASGLDPGASAF